These T cell receptor beta chains were read from a single sample in a study of Ad26.COV2.S vaccination and SARS-CoV-2 variants. Profiled with immunoSEQ multiplex PCR; TCRdb holds only in-frame clones, not every one. The table includes over 85,000 clones, more than 70% detected once. The sequencing here drew on peripheral blood, taken after recovery from COVID-19. These receptors were taken from a human donor who had recovered from COVID-19. Both conserved end residues are part of each CDR3. A D gene is named only where the DNA matches it firmly. Some rows have no size entry. The others give once, few or many, or a class for an expanded clone.

V gene	clone size	J gene	D gene	CDR3 protein	CDR3 DNA
TRBV27	many	TRBJ1-5	TRBD1	CASRYGTGGQPQHF	TGTGCCAGCAGGTACGGGACAGGTGGACAGCCCCAGCATTTT
TRBV19	few	TRBJ1-1	.	CASSIWERNTEAFF	TGTGCCAGTAGTATATGGGAGAGGAACACTGAAGCTTTCTTT
TRBV7-6	.	TRBJ2-3	.	CASSSPGVSTDTQYF	TGTGCCAGCAGCTCCCCGGGCGTAAGCACAGATACGCAGTATTTT
TRBV19	.	TRBJ1-2	.	CASSFPAGTPGVDGYTF	TGTGCCAGTAGTTTTCCAGCCGGGACACCTGGAGTGGATGGCTACACCTTC
TRBV12-5	.	TRBJ1-5	TRBD1	CASGARRDSLHF	TGTGCTAGTGGTGCACGCCGGGACAGCTTACATTTT
TRBV27	.	TRBJ2-1	TRBD2	CASSFTSGYNEQFF	TGTGCCAGCAGTTTTACTAGCGGTTACAATGAGCAGTTCTTC
TRBV2	few	TRBJ2-1	.	CASSSGRYNEQFF	TGTGCCAGCAGTAGCGGGCGGTACAATGAGCAGTTCTTC
TRBV6-5	.	TRBJ2-7	.	CASLVGRGGYEQYF	TGTGCCAGCCTTGTGGGACGAGGGGGCTACGAGCAGTACTTC
TRBV28	.	TRBJ2-7	TRBD2	CASSLPPGGPAGEQYF	TGTGCCAGCAGTTTACCACCGGGAGGGCCGGCTGGCGAGCAGTACTTC
TRBV7-3	.	TRBJ2-1	.	CASSFLATGSEQFF	TGTGCCAGCAGCTTTTTAGCGACCGGGAGTGAGCAGTTCTTC
TRBV11-3	.	TRBJ2-7	TRBD1	CASSVRTGTAEQYF	TGTGCCAGCAGCGTAAGGACAGGGACGGCCGAGCAGTACTTC
TRBV9	few	TRBJ1-1	.	CASSVAGTDNEAFF	TGTGCCAGCAGCGTAGCTGGGACGGATAATGAAGCTTTCTTT
TRBV7-2	.	TRBJ1-5	.	CATSFGLYQPQHF	TGTGCCACATCCTTTGGCCTCTATCAGCCCCAGCATTTT
TRBV7-2	.	TRBJ1-5	.	CASSLFGSNQPQHF	TGTGCCAGCAGCTTGTTTGGGTCAAATCAGCCCCAGCATTTT
TRBV28	.	TRBJ1-4	.	CASSFSGTVTNEKLFF	TGTGCCAGCAGTTTTTCAGGGACGGTAACTAATGAAAAACTGTTTTTT
TRBV6-4	.	TRBJ2-1	TRBD2	CASSAGASGRNEQFF	TGTGCCAGCAGTGCCGGGGCTAGCGGGAGGAATGAGCAGTTCTTC
TRBV11-2	.	TRBJ2-3	.	CASSSTVGGTQYF	TGTGCCAGCAGCTCAACGGTGGGAGGTACGCAGTATTTT
TRBV7-2	.	TRBJ2-1	TRBD2	CASSSKLTSGSSYNEQFF	TGTGCCAGCAGCTCCAAGTTGACTAGCGGGAGCTCCTACAATGAGCAGTTCTTC
TRBV7-8	.	TRBJ2-5	TRBD1	CASSLGAGGLQETQYF	TGTGCCAGCAGCTTAGGGGCAGGGGGCCTCCAAGAGACCCAGTACTTC
TRBV11-2	.	TRBJ2-5	TRBD2	CASSPRLAVQETQYF	TGTGCCAGCAGCCCTCGCCTAGCGGTTCAAGAGACCCAGTACTTC
TRBV6-1	few	TRBJ1-5	.	CASSESLGGRQPQHF	TGTGCCAGCAGTGAAAGTCTGGGTGGTCGGCAGCCCCAGCATTTT